This T cell receptor (beta chain) was observed in a study of OX40 agonist ivuxolimab in advanced cancers. Study-wide context: Patients took ivuxolimab, an agonistic anti-OX40 (CD134) antibody.

The germline CDR1 and CDR2 sequences are SGHAT and FQDESV (reference sequence). With 5 bases clipped from V and 2 bases from J, the junction kept 2 bases outside the gene matches. The CDR3 contains 13 residues. Only in-frame clones appear in the TCRdb table, and some are missing; sequencing was by immunoSEQ multiplex PCR. The table lists some 85,000 clones, more than 85% of them singletons, with over 2% in the top ten. Material: CD4+ or CD8+ T cells sorted from blood, obtained in a trial of the OX40 agonist ivuxolimab. The chain employs TRBV11-1 and TRBJ2-5, with 7 bases matching TRBD1. This clonotype was sampled from an adult with an advanced solid tumor such as melanoma, head and neck, liver or kidney cancer. The CDR3 reads CASSQTGQETQYF. The CDR3 DNA reads TGTGCCAGCAGCCAGACAGGGCAAGAGACCCAGTACTTC.